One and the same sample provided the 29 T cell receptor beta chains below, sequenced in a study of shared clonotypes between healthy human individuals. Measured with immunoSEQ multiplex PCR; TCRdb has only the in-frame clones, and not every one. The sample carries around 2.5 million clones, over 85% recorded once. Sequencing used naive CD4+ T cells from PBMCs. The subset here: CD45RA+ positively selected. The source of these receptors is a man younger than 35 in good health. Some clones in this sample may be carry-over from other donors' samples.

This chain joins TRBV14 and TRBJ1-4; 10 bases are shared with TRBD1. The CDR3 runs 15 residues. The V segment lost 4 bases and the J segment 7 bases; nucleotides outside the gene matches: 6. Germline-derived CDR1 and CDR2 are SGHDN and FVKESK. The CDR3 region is CASSRLRDRGEKLFF. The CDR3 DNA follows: TGTGCCAGCAGCCGTCTCCGGGACAGGGGTGAAAAACTGTTTTTT. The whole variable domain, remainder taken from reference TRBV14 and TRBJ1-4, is EAGVTQFPSHSVIEKGQTVTLRCDPISGHDNLYWYRRVMGKEIKFLLHFVKESKQDESGMPNNRFLAERTGGTYSTLKVQPAELEDSGVYFCASSRLRDRGEKLFFGSGTQLSVL.

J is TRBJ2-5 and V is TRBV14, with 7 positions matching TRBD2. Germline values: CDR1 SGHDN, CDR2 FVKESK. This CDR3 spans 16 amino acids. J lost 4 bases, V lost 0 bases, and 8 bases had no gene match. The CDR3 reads CASSQDGGVGGETQYF. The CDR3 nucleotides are TGTGCCAGCAGCCAAGATGGGGGGGTTGGAGGAGAGACCCAGTACTTC.

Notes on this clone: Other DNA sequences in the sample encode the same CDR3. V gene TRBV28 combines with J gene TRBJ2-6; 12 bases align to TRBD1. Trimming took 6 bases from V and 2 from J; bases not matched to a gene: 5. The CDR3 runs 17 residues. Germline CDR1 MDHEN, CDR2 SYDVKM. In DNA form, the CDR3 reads TGTGCCAGCAGCTCCGGGACAGGGGGCACTGGGGCCAACGTCCTGACTTTC. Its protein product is CASSSGTGGTGANVLTF.

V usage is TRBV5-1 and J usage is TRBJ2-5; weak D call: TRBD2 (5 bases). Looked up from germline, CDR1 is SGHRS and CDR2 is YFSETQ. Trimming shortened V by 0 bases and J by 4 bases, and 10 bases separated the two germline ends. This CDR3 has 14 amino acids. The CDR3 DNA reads TGCGCCAGCAGCTTGGCGGGAAAACTAGAGACCCAGTACTTC. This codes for CASSLAGKLETQYF.

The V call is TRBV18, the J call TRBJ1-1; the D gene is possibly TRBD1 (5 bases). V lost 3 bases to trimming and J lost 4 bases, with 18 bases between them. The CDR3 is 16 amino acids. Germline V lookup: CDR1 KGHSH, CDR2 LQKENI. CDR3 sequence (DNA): TGTGCCAGCTCACCGGTATCCGGGACCGCGGGCACTGAAGCTTTCTTT. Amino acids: CASSPVSGTAGTEAFF. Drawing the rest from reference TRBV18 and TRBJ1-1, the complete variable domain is NAGVMQNPRHLVRRRGQEARLRCSPMKGHSHVYWYRQLPEEGLKFMVYLQKENIIDESGMPKERFSAEFPKEGPSILRIQQVVRGDSAAYFCASSPVSGTAGTEAFFGQGTRLTVV.

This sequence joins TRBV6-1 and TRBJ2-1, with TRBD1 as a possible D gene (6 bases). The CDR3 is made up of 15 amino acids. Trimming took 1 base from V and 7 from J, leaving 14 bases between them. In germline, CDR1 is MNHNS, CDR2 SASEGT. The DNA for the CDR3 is TGTGCCAGCAGTGAAGTCACAGGGTCCCGGAATGAGCAGTTCTTC. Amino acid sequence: CASSEVTGSRNEQFF.

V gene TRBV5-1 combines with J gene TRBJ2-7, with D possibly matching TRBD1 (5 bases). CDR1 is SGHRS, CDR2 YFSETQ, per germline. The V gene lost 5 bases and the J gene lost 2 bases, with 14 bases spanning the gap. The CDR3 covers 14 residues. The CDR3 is CASSQAGSAYEQYF. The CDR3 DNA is TGCGCCAGCAGTCAGGCAGGGTCAGCCTACGAGCAGTACTTC.

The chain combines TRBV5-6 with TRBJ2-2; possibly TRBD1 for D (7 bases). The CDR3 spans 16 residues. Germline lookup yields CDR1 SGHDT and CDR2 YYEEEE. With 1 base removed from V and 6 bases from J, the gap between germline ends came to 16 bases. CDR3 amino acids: CASSLFQGGGSGELFF. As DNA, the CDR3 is TGTGCCAGCAGCTTGTTTCAGGGGGGCGGCTCCGGGGAGCTGTTTTTT.

The CDR3 loop reads CAWRGYRAKNEKLFF. CDR3 in DNA: TGTGCCTGGAGGGGGTACAGGGCGAAAAATGAAAAACTGTTTTTT. This chain uses TRBV30 with TRBJ1-4; TRBD1 is a possible D gene (6 bases). There are 15 residues in the CDR3. V gave up 3 bases and J gave up 5 bases, with 16 bases separating them. The germline CDR1 and CDR2 sequences are GTSNPN and SVGIG (reference sequence).

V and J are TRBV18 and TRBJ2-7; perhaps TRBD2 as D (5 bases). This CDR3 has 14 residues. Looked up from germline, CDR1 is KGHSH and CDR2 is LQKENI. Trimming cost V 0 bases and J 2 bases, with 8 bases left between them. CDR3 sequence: CASSPPTTTYEQYF. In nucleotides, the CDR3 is TGTGCCAGCTCACCACCAACGACTACCTACGAGCAGTACTTC.

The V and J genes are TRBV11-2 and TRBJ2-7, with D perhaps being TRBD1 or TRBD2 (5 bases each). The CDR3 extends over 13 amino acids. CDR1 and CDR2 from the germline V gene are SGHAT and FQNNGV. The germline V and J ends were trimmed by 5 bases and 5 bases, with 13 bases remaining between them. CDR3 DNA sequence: TGTGCCAGCAGCCGGGACGGGGCCGACGAGCAGTACTTC. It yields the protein CASSRDGADEQYF.

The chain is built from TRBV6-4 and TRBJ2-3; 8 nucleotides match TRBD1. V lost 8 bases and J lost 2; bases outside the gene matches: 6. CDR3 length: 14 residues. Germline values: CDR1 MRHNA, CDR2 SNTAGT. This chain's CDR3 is CASAGQGNTDTQYF. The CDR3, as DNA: TGTGCCAGCGCCGGACAGGGAAACACAGATACGCAGTATTTT.

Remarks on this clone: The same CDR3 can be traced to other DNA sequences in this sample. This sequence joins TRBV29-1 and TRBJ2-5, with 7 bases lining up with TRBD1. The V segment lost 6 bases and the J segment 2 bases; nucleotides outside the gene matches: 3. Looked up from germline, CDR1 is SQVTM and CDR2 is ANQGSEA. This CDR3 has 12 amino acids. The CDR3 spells CSVRTGQETQYF. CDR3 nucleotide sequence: TGCAGCGTCCGGACAGGACAAGAGACCCAGTACTTC.

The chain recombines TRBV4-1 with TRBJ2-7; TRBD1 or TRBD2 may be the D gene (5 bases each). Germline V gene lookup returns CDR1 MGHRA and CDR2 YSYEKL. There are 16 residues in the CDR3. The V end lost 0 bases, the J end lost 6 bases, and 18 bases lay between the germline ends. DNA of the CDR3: TGCGCCAGCAGCCAAGATCTTGGGGTAAGGGGACCCGAGCAGTACTTC. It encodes CASSQDLGVRGPEQYF.

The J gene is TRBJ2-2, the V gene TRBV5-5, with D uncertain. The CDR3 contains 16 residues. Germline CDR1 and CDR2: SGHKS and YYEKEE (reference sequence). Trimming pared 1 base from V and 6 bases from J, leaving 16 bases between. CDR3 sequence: CASSLWAPSGAGELFF. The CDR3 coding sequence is TGTGCCAGCAGCTTGTGGGCGCCCTCGGGTGCCGGGGAGCTGTTTTTT.

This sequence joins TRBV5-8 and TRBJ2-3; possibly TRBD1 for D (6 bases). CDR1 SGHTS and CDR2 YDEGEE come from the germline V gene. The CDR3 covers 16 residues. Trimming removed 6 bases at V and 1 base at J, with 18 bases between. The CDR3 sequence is CASTRSGRGGTDTQYF. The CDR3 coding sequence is TGTGCCAGCACCCGGTCGGGCAGGGGAGGCACAGATACGCAGTATTTT.

CDR3 residues: CSVVGGRSHEQYF. The CDR3 bases are TGCAGCGTTGTTGGCGGGAGGTCCCACGAGCAGTACTTC. The chain joins TRBV29-1 to TRBJ2-7; 8 bases align to TRBD2. Germline V CDR1 and CDR2: SQVTM, ANQGSEA. The trim removed 4 bases at V and 5 bases at J, leaving 7 bases unmatched. This CDR3 is 13 amino acids long.

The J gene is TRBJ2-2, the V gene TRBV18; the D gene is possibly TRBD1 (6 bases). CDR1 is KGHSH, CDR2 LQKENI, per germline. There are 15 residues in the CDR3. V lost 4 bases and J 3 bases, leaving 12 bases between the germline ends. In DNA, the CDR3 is TGTGCCAGCTCACAAAGGGACACAGACACCGGGGAGCTGTTTTTT. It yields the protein CASSQRDTDTGELFF.

The CDR3 DNA reads TGTGCCAGCAGCTTGAGGACTAGCGCCATACCCTACGAGCAGTACTTC. Amino acid sequence: CASSLRTSAIPYEQYF. V and J are TRBV7-2 and TRBJ2-7, with TRBD2 matching over 9 bases. This CDR3 spans 16 amino acids. After removal of 3 bases from V and 2 bases from J, the junction contained 8 bases not matched to a gene. The germline V gene has CDR1 SGHTA and CDR2 FQGNSA.

The CDR3 region is CASSLETGYGDTQYF. The CDR3 DNA follows: TGCGCCAGCAGCTTGGAAACGGGATATGGAGATACGCAGTATTTT. The chain is built from TRBV5-1 and TRBJ2-3, with a possible D match to TRBD2 (5 bases). In germline, CDR1 is SGHRS, CDR2 YFSETQ. The CDR3 has 15 residues. V lost 0 bases and J lost 5, with 13 bases in between.

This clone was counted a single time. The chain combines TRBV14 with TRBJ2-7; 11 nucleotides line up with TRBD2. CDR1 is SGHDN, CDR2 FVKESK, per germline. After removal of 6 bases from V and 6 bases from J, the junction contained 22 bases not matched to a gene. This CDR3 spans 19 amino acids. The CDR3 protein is CASSRNIAGGPSVGGEQYF. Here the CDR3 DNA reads TGTGCCAGCAGTCGAAACATAGCGGGAGGGCCGTCTGTTGGTGGCGAGCAGTACTTC.

This CDR3 is CATRASDSYEQYF. CDR3 sequence (DNA): TGTGCCACCAGGGCTAGCGACTCCTACGAGCAGTACTTC. The chain couples TRBV10-3 to TRBJ2-7, with a weak D call TRBD2 (6 bases). Germline CDR1 and CDR2: ENHRY and SYGVKD. This CDR3 is built from 13 residues. Deletions cut 10 bases from V and 0 bases from J, with 13 bases between.

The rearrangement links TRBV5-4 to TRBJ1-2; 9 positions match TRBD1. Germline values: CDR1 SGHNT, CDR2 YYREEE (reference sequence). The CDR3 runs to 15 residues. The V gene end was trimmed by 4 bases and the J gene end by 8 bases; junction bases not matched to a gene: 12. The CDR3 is CASSRRQGVYFGYTF. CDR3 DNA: TGTGCCAGCAGCAGACGACAGGGGGTCTATTTCGGCTACACCTTC.

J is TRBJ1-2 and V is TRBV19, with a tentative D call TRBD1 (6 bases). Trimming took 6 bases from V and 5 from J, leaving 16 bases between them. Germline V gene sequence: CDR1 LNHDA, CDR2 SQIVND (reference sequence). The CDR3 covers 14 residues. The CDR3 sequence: CASRSVAGVYGYTF. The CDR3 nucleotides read TGTGCCAGTAGGAGCGTCGCAGGGGTGTATGGCTACACCTTC. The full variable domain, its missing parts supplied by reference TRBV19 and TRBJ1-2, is DGGITQSPKYLFRKEGQNVTLSCEQNLNHDAMYWYRQDPGQGLRLIYYSQIVNDFQKGDIAEGYSVSREKKESFPLTVTSAQKNPTAFYLCASRSVAGVYGYTFGSGTRLTVV.

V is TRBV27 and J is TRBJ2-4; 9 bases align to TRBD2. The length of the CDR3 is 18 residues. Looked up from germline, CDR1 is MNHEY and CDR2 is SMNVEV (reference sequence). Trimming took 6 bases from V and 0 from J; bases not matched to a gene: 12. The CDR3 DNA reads TGTGCCAGCAGCCAAAACTCCGCGGGAGGGACAGCCAAAAACATTCAGTACTTC. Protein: CASSQNSAGGTAKNIQYF.

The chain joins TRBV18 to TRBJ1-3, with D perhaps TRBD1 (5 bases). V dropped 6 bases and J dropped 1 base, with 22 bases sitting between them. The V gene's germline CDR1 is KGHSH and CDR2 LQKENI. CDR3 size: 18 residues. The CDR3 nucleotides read TGTGCCAGCTCGCTCACCGGGACCCTATGTGAATCTGGAAACACCATATATTTT. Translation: CASSLTGTLCESGNTIYF.

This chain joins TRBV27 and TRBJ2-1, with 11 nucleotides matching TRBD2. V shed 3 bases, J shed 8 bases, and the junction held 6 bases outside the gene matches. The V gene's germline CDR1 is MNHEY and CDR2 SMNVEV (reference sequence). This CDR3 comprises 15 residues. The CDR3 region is CASSFSGLAGDEQFF. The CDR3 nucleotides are TGTGCCAGCAGTTTCTCCGGACTAGCGGGTGATGAGCAGTTCTTC.

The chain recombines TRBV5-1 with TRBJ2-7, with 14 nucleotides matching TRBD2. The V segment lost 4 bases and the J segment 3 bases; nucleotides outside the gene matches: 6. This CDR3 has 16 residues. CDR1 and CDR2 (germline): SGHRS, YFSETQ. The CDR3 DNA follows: TGCGCCAGCAGCCCCCGGACTAGCGGGAGGTTCTACGAGCAGTACTTC. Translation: CASSPRTSGRFYEQYF. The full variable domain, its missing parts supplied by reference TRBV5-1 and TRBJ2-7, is KAGVTQTPRYLIKTRGQQVTLSCSPISGHRSVSWYQQTPGQGLQFLFEYFSETQRNKGNFPGRFSGRQFSNSRSEMNVSTLELGDSALYLCASSPRTSGRFYEQYFGPGTRLTVT.

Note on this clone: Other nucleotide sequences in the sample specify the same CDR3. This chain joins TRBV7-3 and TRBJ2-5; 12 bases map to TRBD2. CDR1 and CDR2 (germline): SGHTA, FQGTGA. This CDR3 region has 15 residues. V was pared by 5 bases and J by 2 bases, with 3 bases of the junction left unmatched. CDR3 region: CASSRTSGTQETQYF. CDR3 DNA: TGTGCCAGCAGCCGGACTAGCGGGACGCAAGAGACCCAGTACTTC.